These T cell receptor beta chains were read from a single sample in a study of blood T cell repertoires in COVID-19. TCRdb's table, derived via immunoSEQ multiplex PCR, lists solely in-frame clones and lacks some. The repertoire has about 190,000 clones, around 91% of them found once; the top ten carry 0.62%. Sequenced: peripheral blood. All receptors derive from a man between 45 and 60 years old with acute or convalescent COVID-19. The CDR3 runs from the conserved cysteine through the conserved F or W. Fields, in order: V gene, clone size, J gene, D gene, CDR3 protein, CDR3 DNA. A D gene is named only where the DNA matches it firmly. Size is stated for part of the rows, as once, few or many counts, or as a class when the clone is expanded.

TRBV30,NA,TRBJ2-3,TRBD2,CAWSTLHSGESTDTQYF,TGTGCCTGGAGTACCCTCCATAGCGGGGAGAGCACAGATACGCAGTATTTT
TRBV18,NA,TRBJ2-3,NA,CASSPRSTTDTQYF,TGTGCCAGCTCACCACGGAGCACCACAGATACGCAGTATTTT
TRBV10-3,NA,TRBJ2-3,TRBD2,CAISEQAGANTDTQYF,TGTGCCATCAGTGAGCAAGCGGGAGCCAACACAGATACGCAGTATTTT
TRBV4-3,NA,TRBJ2-3,NA,CASSQGEQDTQYF,TGCGCCAGCAGCCAAGGGGAGCAGGATACGCAGTATTTT
TRBV2,NA,TRBJ1-2,NA,CASSRSGYGYTF,TGTGCCAGCAGCCGATCAGGGTATGGCTACACCTTC
TRBV7-8,NA,TRBJ2-1,TRBD2,CASSLLAGNEQFF,TGTGCCAGCAGCTTACTAGCGGGGAATGAGCAGTTCTTC
TRBV10-3,NA,TRBJ2-6,TRBD1,CAISGTGWDSGANVLTF,TGTGCCATCAGTGGGACAGGGTGGGACTCTGGGGCCAACGTCCTGACTTTC
TRBV6-5,NA,TRBJ2-7,TRBD2,CASSLGLAGPYEQYF,TGTGCCAGCAGTCTTGGCTTAGCGGGTCCCTACGAGCAGTACTTC
TRBV28,NA,TRBJ1-1,TRBD1,CASSPRQGVTEAFF,TGTGCCAGCAGTCCTCGACAGGGGGTTACTGAAGCTTTCTTT
TRBV4-1,NA,TRBJ1-5,NA,CATGVLPGHNQPQHF,TGCGCCACTGGCGTGTTGCCGGGACACAATCAGCCCCAGCATTTT
TRBV7-2,NA,TRBJ2-1,NA,CASSLARVSEQFF,TGTGCCAGCAGCTTAGCCCGGGTTAGTGAGCAGTTCTTC
TRBV6-5,NA,TRBJ1-1,NA,CASSYRRNTEAFF,TGTGCCAGCAGTTATCGCAGGAACACTGAAGCTTTCTTT
TRBV7-3,NA,TRBJ2-2,TRBD2,CASSTGLAGNTGELFF,TGTGCCAGCAGCACAGGACTAGCGGGAAACACCGGGGAGCTGTTTTTT
TRBV29-1,once,TRBJ2-4,NA,CSGGSSGDIQYF,TGCAGCGGGGGAAGTAGCGGTGACATTCAGTACTTC
TRBV28,once,TRBJ1-4,NA,CASSSRGASTNEKLFF,TGTGCCAGCAGCTCGCGGGGCGCGTCAACTAATGAAAAACTGTTTTTT
TRBV19,once,TRBJ2-1,NA,CASSLSYNEQFF,TGTGCCAGTAGTCTTAGCTACAATGAGCAGTTCTTC
TRBV15,NA,TRBJ2-2,TRBD2,CATSRDLLAGGVGELFF,TGTGCCACCAGCAGAGACTTACTAGCGGGGGGAGTGGGGGAGCTGTTTTTT
TRBV5-1,NA,TRBJ2-6,NA,CASSLDSTSSGANVLTF,TGCGCCAGCAGCTTGGATAGCACCTCCTCTGGGGCCAACGTCCTGACTTTC
TRBV6-5,NA,TRBJ2-3,NA,CASSYQIYPSTDTQYF,TGTGCCAGCAGTTATCAGATATACCCGAGCACAGATACGCAGTATTTT
TRBV4-2,NA,TRBJ2-5,NA,CASSQDLWRGQETQYF,TGTGCCAGCAGCCAAGATCTATGGAGGGGACAAGAGACCCAGTACTTC
TRBV10-3,NA,TRBJ2-2,NA,CAISLSPTRGTYSTGELFF,TGTGCCATCAGCCTGAGTCCTACAAGGGGGACGTATTCCACCGGGGAGCTGTTTTTT
TRBV4-2,few,TRBJ1-5,NA,CASSQTGKGNQPQHF,TGTGCCAGCAGCCAAACGGGGAAAGGCAATCAGCCCCAGCATTTT
TRBV3-1/TRBV3-2,NA,TRBJ2-1,TRBD2,CASRQAGLADNEQFF,TGTGCCAGCAGGCAAGCGGGACTAGCCGACAATGAGCAGTTCTTC
TRBV7-9,once,TRBJ2-7,NA,CASTPDGRTSYEQYF,TGTGCCAGCACGCCTGACGGCAGGACTTCCTACGAGCAGTACTTC
TRBV21-1,NA,TRBJ2-7,NA,CASSKVCPDSICEQYF,TGTGCCAGCAGCAAAGTTTGTCCGGACAGTATTTGCGAGCAGTACTTC
TRBV10-2,NA,TRBJ2-7,TRBD2,CASSEGAGELYEQYF,TGCGCCAGCAGTGAGGGAGCGGGGGAACTCTACGAGCAGTACTTC
TRBV3-1/TRBV3-2,NA,TRBJ2-7,TRBD2,CASSQDSAGGREQYF,TGTGCCAGCAGCCAAGATTCTGCGGGAGGTCGAGAGCAGTACTTC
TRBV18,NA,TRBJ2-2,NA,CASSPAWAGVSGELFF,TGTGCCAGCTCACCGGCGTGGGCAGGGGTGTCCGGGGAGCTGTTTTTT
TRBV4-1,NA,TRBJ1-1,TRBD1,CASSHGTGGSEAFF,TGCGCCAGCAGCCATGGGACAGGGGGCTCTGAAGCTTTCTTT
TRBV5-1,NA,TRBJ2-1,TRBD2,CASSSTSGRSSYNEQFF,TGCGCCAGCAGCTCCACTAGCGGGAGGTCCTCCTACAATGAGCAGTTCTTC
TRBV6-1,NA,TRBJ2-1,TRBD1,CASSADRASSYNEQFF,TGTGCCAGCAGTGCAGACAGGGCGAGCTCCTACAATGAGCAGTTCTTC
TRBV10-1,NA,TRBJ2-7,TRBD2,CASSERTSGPPYEQYF,TGCGCCAGCAGTGAAAGGACTAGCGGGCCACCCTACGAGCAGTACTTC
TRBV2,NA,TRBJ2-2,TRBD2,CAFSPRAGGAGELFF,TGTGCTTTCTCCCCTCGGGCGGGAGGAGCCGGGGAGCTGTTTTTT
TRBV2,NA,TRBJ1-5,TRBD1,CASRRGGTGNGQPQHF,TGTGCCAGCAGGAGAGGCGGGACAGGGAACGGTCAGCCCCAGCATTTT
TRBV11-2,NA,TRBJ1-1,NA,CASSFGRNTEAFF,TGTGCCAGCAGCTTTGGCAGAAACACTGAAGCTTTCTTT
TRBV15,NA,TRBJ2-7,TRBD1,CATSYGTGFEYEQYF,TGTGCCACCAGTTACGGGACAGGGTTTGAGTACGAGCAGTACTTC
TRBV30,NA,TRBJ1-4,NA,CAWSVRTRVLKFEKLFF,TGTGCCTGGAGTGTACGGACTCGAGTCCTTAAGTTTGAAAAACTGTTTTTT
TRBV23-1,few,TRBJ1-3,NA,CASRRRNTIYF,TGCGCCAGCAGGAGAAGAAACACCATATATTTT
TRBV7-9,NA,TRBJ2-3,NA,CASGSADTQYF,TGTGCCAGCGGGAGTGCAGATACGCAGTATTTT
TRBV3-1/TRBV3-2,NA,TRBJ2-5,NA,CASSQMKGGETQYF,TGTGCCAGCAGCCAAATGAAGGGAGGAGAGACCCAGTACTTC
TRBV25-1,NA,TRBJ1-2,TRBD1,CASSGTGEVYGYTF,TGTGCCAGCAGCGGGACAGGGGAGGTCTATGGCTACACCTTC
TRBV28,NA,TRBJ1-5,TRBD1,CASRLSGGFSNQPQHF,TGTGCCAGCAGACTTTCAGGGGGCTTTAGCAATCAGCCCCAGCATTTT
TRBV10-3,NA,TRBJ2-5,NA,CAISGDPGGETQYF,TGTGCCATCAGTGGGGACCCCGGAGGGGAGACCCAGTACTTC
TRBV10-3,once,TRBJ2-1,TRBD2,CAFGTSRNEQFF,TGTGCCTTTGGGACTAGCCGAAATGAGCAGTTCTTC
TRBV5-1,NA,TRBJ1-5,TRBD1,CASSFTGGVNQPQHF,TGCGCCAGCAGCTTTACAGGGGGAGTCAATCAGCCCCAGCATTTT
TRBV6-5,NA,TRBJ1-2,NA,CASSYDKRDFGYTF,TGTGCCAGCAGTTACGACAAGAGGGATTTTGGCTACACCTTC
TRBV4-2,few,TRBJ2-7,TRBD2,CASSQDGTSTYEQYF,TGTGCCAGCAGCCAAGACGGGACTAGTACCTACGAGCAGTACTTC
TRBV7-2,NA,TRBJ2-1,NA,CASSLAEVGGASEQFF,TGTGCCAGCAGCTTAGCGGAAGTAGGGGGGGCCAGTGAGCAGTTCTTC